This T cell receptor beta chain is from a study of vaccination effects on CD4 cells after COVID-19. For the study at large: Post-vaccine specimens arrived a median 72 days past the second dose.

Study-level results: In vaccinees who were healthy, merely 1 out of 255 vaccine-induced clones cross-reacted with common cold coronaviruses. Clones that were induced by infection or by vaccine showed marked contraction late after vaccination.

Turning to this clone: Antigen specificity is unknown.

Culture lasted roughly 9 days before CD4+ T cell isolation. Participants completed two doses of the BNT162b2 or mRNA-1273 vaccine. TCRdb's table, derived via immunoSEQ multiplex PCR, lists solely in-frame clones and lacks some. The sample gives fewer than 75,000 clones, approximately 80% of which show up once; more than 4% is in the top ten. The junction had 4 bases not matched to a gene; V was cut back by 1 base and J by 3 bases. The length of the CDR3 is 16 residues. Germline loops: CDR1 SGHVS, CDR2 FNYEAQ. This TCR was sampled from a human donor who received a COVID-19 vaccine. Sequenced material: CD4+ T cells from PBMCs cultured without peptide, taken after COVID-19 vaccination. The rearrangement uses TRBV7-6 and TRBJ2-2; 8 nucleotides line up with TRBD1. The CDR3 loop is CASSLGTGGYTGELFF. The DNA of the CDR3 is TGTGCCAGCAGCTTAGGAACAGGGGGGTACACCGGGGAGCTGTTTTTT.